These 26 T cell receptor beta chains were all obtained from the same sample, sequenced in a study of shared clonotypes between healthy human individuals. Using immunoSEQ multiplex PCR, the repertoire was profiled, and TCRdb retains in-frame clones only, with some absent. The table includes some 790,000 clones, roughly two thirds detected once. The specimen sequenced was memory CD4+ T cells sorted from blood. Regarding subset: CD45RA-negative fraction. The receptors were sampled from a woman aged 25 to 39 in good health.

This clone has more than one count but fewer than ten. The rearrangement links TRBV2 to TRBJ1-3, with D unclear. Trimming shortened V by 5 bases and J by 0 bases, and 8 bases separated the two germline ends. This CDR3 spans 14 amino acids. Germline CDR1 and CDR2: SNHLY and FYNNEI. DNA for the CDR3: TGTGCCAGCAGTAAGGTAGCCTCTGGAAACACCATATATTTT. Translating gives CASSKVASGNTIYF.

This clone occurred a few times. This chain uses TRBV19 with TRBJ2-1, with 7 bases that match TRBD1. The CDR3 contains 12 residues. The J segment lost 7 bases and the V segment lost 8 bases, leaving 5 bases of the junction unmatched. Germline lookup yields CDR1 LNHDA and CDR2 SQIVND (reference sequence). CDR3 in DNA: TGTGCCAGTGTGGCACAGGGGAATGAGCAGTTCTTC. Its protein is CASVAQGNEQFF.

This clone showed up just a few times. The sample has other DNA sequences that encode this CDR3 too. This chain joins TRBV2 and TRBJ2-5; TRBD1 matches at 9 bases. This CDR3 has 15 amino acids. Germline V gene lookup returns CDR1 SNHLY and CDR2 FYNNEI. V trimming: 5 bases; J trimming: 1 base; junction bases outside the gene matches: 5. CDR3 sequence (DNA): TGTGCCAGCAGTTCCGAGGGACAGGGCCAAGAGACCCAGTACTTC. Amino acid sequence: CASSSEGQGQETQYF.

A few counts support this clone. A single base separates this from a much larger clone, so it may be a read error. Other DNA sequences in the same sample also yield this CDR3. The CDR3 bases are TGTGCCAGCAGCCCGCAAAGGGACACTGAAGCTTTCTTT. Translated: CASSPQRDTEAFF. This chain uses TRBV7-3 with TRBJ1-1, with no clear D. V lost 5 bases and J 3 bases, leaving 10 bases between the germline ends. CDR3 size: 13 residues. Looked up from germline, CDR1 is SGHTA and CDR2 is FQGTGA.

This clone came up a few times. This rearrangement joins TRBV2 to TRBJ1-2; D gene unclear. CDR3 length equals 14 residues. Germline V lookup: CDR1 SNHLY, CDR2 FYNNEI. The V end was cut by 4 bases, the J end by 2 bases, with 11 bases between. In DNA form, the CDR3 reads TGTGCCAGCAGTGGTCGCCAAGGAAACTATGGCTACACCTTC. Translating gives CASSGRQGNYGYTF.

In its sample, this clone was seen once. The V call is TRBV10-3, the J call TRBJ2-7, with D hard to call. The ends were cut back, 11 bases at V and 2 bases at J, with 10 bases in the middle. CDR3 length: 11 amino acids. From germline, CDR1 is ENHRY and CDR2 SYGVKD. CDR3 DNA sequence: TGTGCCTCTGCTGGGGCCTACGAGCAGTACTTC. Translating it yields CASAGAYEQYF.

Only a few counts were recorded for this clone. J is TRBJ2-4 and V is TRBV27; tentatively, D is TRBD2 (5 bases). The V end lost 6 bases, the J end lost 0 bases, and 18 bases lay between the germline ends. There are 17 residues in the CDR3. Germline-derived CDR1 and CDR2 are MNHEY and SMNVEV (reference sequence). The CDR3 nucleotides read TGTGCCAGCAGCGGACGTGGGGAGAAACTAGCCAAAAACATTCAGTACTTC. The encoded protein is CASSGRGEKLAKNIQYF.

The genes are TRBV11-2 and TRBJ2-5, with D possibly being TRBD2 (6 bases). The DNA matches TRBJ2-7 better at its end, which makes the J call doubtful. In germline, CDR1 is SGHAT, CDR2 FQNNGV. This CDR3 has 15 amino acids. The CDR3 is CASSLVAGFSYEQYF. CDR3 in DNA: TGTGCCAGCAGCTTAGTTGCGGGGTTCTCCTACGAGCAGTACTTC.

The chain employs TRBV19 and TRBJ1-4, with 7 bases lining up with TRBD1. Trimming removed 6 bases from V and 2 bases from J; junction bases left unmatched: 9. CDR1 and CDR2 (germline): LNHDA, SQIVND (reference sequence). The CDR3 runs to 16 residues. The CDR3 sequence is CASSFQQGLTNEKLFF. The CDR3 nucleotides are TGTGCCAGTAGCTTCCAACAGGGGCTCACTAATGAAAAACTGTTTTTT.

The chain links TRBV7-9 to TRBJ1-5; D is perhaps TRBD1 (6 bases). This CDR3 comprises 15 residues. The germline V gene has CDR1 SEHNR and CDR2 FQNEAQ (reference sequence). Trimming left V 1 base short and J 3 bases short, with 10 bases between. DNA for the CDR3: TGTGCCAGCAGCTTAGGGGGGGCCCACAATCAGCCCCAGCATTTT. It translates to CASSLGGAHNQPQHF.

The chain recombines TRBV7-2 with TRBJ2-7; D not certain. CDR1 is SGHTA and CDR2 is FQGNSA in the germline V gene. The CDR3 sequence is 15 residues long. Trimming removed 1 base from V and 5 bases from J, with 15 bases in between. The CDR3 DNA follows: TGTGCCAGCAGCTTAGAGGGTACGTCTGTCCACGAGCAGTACTTC. As protein: CASSLEGTSVHEQYF.

The rearrangement uses TRBV2 and TRBJ2-3, with D maybe TRBD2 (6 bases). V dropped 5 bases and J dropped 4 bases, with 10 bases sitting between them. The CDR3 totals 13 residues. CDR1 SNHLY and CDR2 FYNNEI come from the germline V gene. CDR3 amino acids: CASSTGVADTQYF. In nucleotides, the CDR3 is TGTGCCAGCAGTACGGGGGTCGCAGATACGCAGTATTTT.

Regarding this clone: Other DNA sequences from this sample encode an identical CDR3 as well. The chain uses TRBV5-1 and TRBJ2-1; D is unclear. V lost 4 bases to trimming and J lost 0 bases, with 11 bases between them. The CDR3 totals 15 residues. Germline V gene sequence: CDR1 SGHRS, CDR2 YFSETQ. The CDR3 nucleotides read TGCGCCAGCAGCGTGGACCGGAGCTCCTACAATGAGCAGTTCTTC. Amino acid sequence: CASSVDRSSYNEQFF.

The V call is TRBV18, the J call TRBJ2-1; D might be TRBD2 (5 bases). Deletions cut 1 base from V and 4 bases from J, with 14 bases between. The germline gives CDR1 KGHSH, CDR2 LQKENI. The CDR3 is 16 residues long. In DNA form, the CDR3 reads TGTGCCAGCTCACCACTTGAGGGATTAAGGTACAATGAGCAGTTCTTC. It translates to CASSPLEGLRYNEQFF.

V is TRBV4-1 and J is TRBJ1-4, with D possibly matching TRBD1 (5 bases). V shed 2 bases and J shed 0 bases, with 10 bases lying between them. Germline loops: CDR1 MGHRA, CDR2 YSYEKL. The CDR3 is 16 residues long. This CDR3 reads CASSQNRFATNEKLFF. CDR3 nucleotides: TGCGCCAGCAGCCAAAACAGGTTTGCAACTAATGAAAAACTGTTTTTT.

This sequence joins TRBV19 and TRBJ1-5, with D possibly TRBD1 on 6 matching bases. The V end was cut by 7 bases, the J end by 5 bases, with 21 bases between. This CDR3 is built from 16 residues. Per germline, CDR1 LNHDA and CDR2 SQIVND (reference sequence). The CDR3 DNA follows: TGTGCCAGTACACGATTCGGGGGGGACACAGATCAGCCCCAGCATTTT. Its translation is CASTRFGGDTDQPQHF. Using reference TRBV19 and TRBJ1-5 for the parts outside the CDR3, the full variable domain is DGGITQSPKYLFRKEGQNVTLSCEQNLNHDAMYWYRQDPGQGLRLIYYSQIVNDFQKGDIAEGYSVSREKKESFPLTVTSAQKNPTAFYLCASTRFGGDTDQPQHFGDGTRLSIL.

This clone was picked up one time. This sequence joins TRBV6-6 and TRBJ2-7; a weak D match, TRBD2 (6 bases). The germline V gene has CDR1 MNHNY and CDR2 SVGAGI (reference sequence). Trimming cost V 7 bases and J 3 bases, with 16 bases left between them. This CDR3 has 14 amino acids. The CDR3 coding sequence is TGTGCCAGCAAAGCTCCGGGACTGCTCTACGAGCAGTACTTC. Translating it yields CASKAPGLLYEQYF.

This clone has more than one count but fewer than ten. The chain is built from TRBV7-8 and TRBJ2-1; D unresolved. With 4 bases removed from V and 7 bases from J, the gap between germline ends came to 8 bases. Germline V gives CDR1 SGHVS, CDR2 FQNEAQ. The CDR3 consists of 12 residues. Written as DNA, the CDR3 is TGTGCCAGCAGCTGGATTTGGAATGAGCAGTTCTTC. It specifies CASSWIWNEQFF.

The V gene is TRBV14, the J gene TRBJ2-2, with a possible D match to TRBD1 (6 bases). This CDR3 spans 14 amino acids. CDR1 and CDR2 from the germline V gene are SGHDN and FVKESK. Trimming pared 2 bases from V and 4 bases from J, leaving 8 bases between. The chain's CDR3 is CASSQQGRTGELFF. The CDR3 bases are TGTGCCAGCAGCCAACAGGGGCGCACCGGGGAGCTGTTTTTT.

This clone has a single count. This chain uses TRBV19 with TRBJ1-1; D is perhaps TRBD1 (5 bases). This CDR3 spans 16 amino acids. CDR1 is LNHDA, CDR2 SQIVND, per germline (reference sequence). Between the trimmed V and J ends, which lost 1 base and 1 base, there was a span of 13 bases. The CDR3 bases are TGTGCCAGTAGTATAGTTGGCAGGGACCCGAACACTGAAGCTTTCTTT. Translating gives CASSIVGRDPNTEAFF.

This chain links TRBV30 with TRBJ2-3; 9 bases fit TRBD2. This CDR3 region has 15 residues. V shed 1 base, J shed 2 bases, and the junction held 4 bases outside the gene matches. The germline gives CDR1 GTSNPN, CDR2 SVGIG (reference sequence). In DNA form, the CDR3 reads TGTGCCTGGAGTGCCCCTAGCGGGGTCACAGATACGCAGTATTTT. Residues: CAWSAPSGVTDTQYF.

The chain carries TRBV11-1 and TRBJ2-1; 14 bases map to TRBD2. This CDR3 contains 18 residues. Germline V CDR1 and CDR2: SGHAT, FQDESV (reference sequence). V was pared by 1 base and J by 8 bases, with 10 bases of the junction left unmatched. In DNA form, the CDR3 reads TGTGCCAGCAGCTTAGAGACGGGACTAGCGGGAGCCGGTTATGAGCAGTTCTTC. It codes for CASSLETGLAGAGYEQFF.

This clone came up a few times. The chain joins TRBV5-1 to TRBJ1-2, with 8 bases aligning to TRBD1. CDR1 is SGHRS, CDR2 YFSETQ, per germline. V lost 2 bases, J lost 1 base, and 10 bases stayed unmatched. This CDR3 spans 17 amino acids. The CDR3 spells CASSFFFLTGVNYGYTF. In nucleotides, the CDR3 is TGCGCCAGCAGCTTTTTTTTCCTGACAGGGGTTAACTATGGCTACACCTTC. Full variable domain (missing parts from reference TRBV5-1 and TRBJ1-2): KAGVTQTPRYLIKTRGQQVTLSCSPISGHRSVSWYQQTPGQGLQFLFEYFSETQRNKGNFPGRFSGRQFSNSRSEMNVSTLELGDSALYLCASSFFFLTGVNYGYTFGSGTRLTVV.

As for this clone: The junction departs from germline at one end; a sequencing error may be responsible. The CDR3 reads CVSNTGGYEQYF. CDR3 DNA: TGTGTCAGCAACACGGGGGGCTACGAGCAGTACTTC. V gene TRBV6-5 combines with J gene TRBJ2-7, with 7 bases identical to TRBD2. Germline V gene sequence: CDR1 MNHEY, CDR2 SVGAGI. The length of the CDR3 is 12 residues.

The chain couples TRBV7-3 to TRBJ2-7, with 8 bases aligning to TRBD2. V gave up 5 bases and J gave up 3 bases; unmatched junction bases: 3. The CDR3 loop spans 13 amino acids. Germline V gene lookup returns CDR1 SGHTA and CDR2 FQGTGA. The CDR3, as DNA: TGTGCCAGCAGCGTTAGCGGGATCTACGAGCAGTACTTC. It specifies CASSVSGIYEQYF.

Turning to this clone: Other DNA sequences in the same sample also yield this CDR3. This chain uses TRBV19 with TRBJ2-3; 8 bases align to TRBD2. V shed 5 bases, J shed 4 bases, and the junction held 5 bases outside the gene matches. This CDR3 is 14 amino acids long. CDR1 and CDR2 (germline): LNHDA, SQIVND (reference sequence). CDR3 residues: CASSLRGRSDTQYF. The DNA of the CDR3 is TGTGCCAGTAGTCTGCGCGGGAGGTCAGATACGCAGTATTTT.